This T cell receptor (beta chain) originates from a study of cytomegalovirus exposure and HLA in healthy donors. Study-wide results and caveats: Most TCR sequences showed up rarely, but some public TCRs showed up in many donors. The presence/absence work took it that sequencing depth was about the same across donors.

PCR employed 60 Vbeta and 13 Jbeta primers. Clones were read by immunoSEQ multiplex PCR, and TCRdb kept only the in-frame ones, dropping some. This table holds approximately 100,000 clones, about two thirds found once. CDR3 length: 13 amino acids. Germline V gene lookup returns CDR1 LNHNV and CDR2 YYDKDF (reference sequence). Between the trimmed V and J ends, which lost 2 bases and 8 bases, there was a span of 12 bases. As concerns this clone: Its antigen remains unknown.

This clonotype originated in a boy younger than 18 in good health and CMV-seronegative. Material: PBMCs. V is TRBV15 and J is TRBJ1-2; TRBD1 is a possible D gene (6 bases). Here the CDR3 DNA reads TGTGCCACCAGCAGATTTCCTGGGGGCGGCTACACCTTC. Its protein is CATSRFPGGGYTF.